This record looks at one T cell receptor (beta chain) sequence and its context. As yet, its antigen is unknown. The data belong to a study of cytomegalovirus exposure and HLA in healthy donors. Study information: Of roughly 400 genotyped donors, 81% clustered with self-reported Caucasian donors. Study-level results: It is likely that the observed cluster of highly shared sequence variants was a sequencing artifact. In a later analysis, TCR association rates varied by HLA locus: DRB1 most, HLA-C fewest.

The PCR employed 60 Vbeta primers together with 13 Jbeta primers. Assay: immunoSEQ multiplex PCR; the TCRdb copy retains only in-frame clones and omits some. The table has about 150,000 clones, over 75% seen once. The donors gave bone marrow, and they were healthy. This TCR was sampled from a woman aged 40-49 years in good health and CMV-seropositive. Sequenced input: PBMCs.

The CDR3 here is CASSVSGVTEAFF. The CDR3 nucleotides are TGTGCCAGCAGTGTTTCAGGGGTGACTGAAGCTTTCTTT. V is TRBV2 and J is TRBJ1-1; possibly TRBD1 for D (6 bases). The V gene's germline CDR1 is SNHLY and CDR2 FYNNEI. Trimming left V 4 bases short and J 5 bases short, with 11 bases between. This CDR3 contains 13 residues.